The rows below give T cell receptor beta chains drawn from one sample of a study of cytomegalovirus exposure and HLA in healthy donors. Assay used: immunoSEQ multiplex PCR; TCRdb lists only in-frame clones, some missing. The sample includes hundreds of thousands of clones, roughly 70% of them seen just once. The source material was PBMCs. These receptors were obtained from a female donor in good health and CMV-seronegative. The conserved cysteine and the conserved F or W are not part of the CDR3 here. The order of the fields is clone size, V gene, CDR3 protein. Part of the rows lack a size; the others show once, few, many or a class for expanded clones.

once	TRBV5-6	ASSPIVWDTQY
.	TRBV20-1	SAPGWDIQY
.	TRBV27	ASSRDSLFYEQY
.	TRBV2	ASSGTSGSVTDTQY
.	TRBV20-1	SAILGETQY
.	TRBV11-3	ASSWTDPKEQY
once	TRBV19	ASSHRLAGADTQY
few	TRBV20-1	SAGTEEQY
.	TRBV7-9	ASSHNLQGINEKLF
.	TRBV21-1	ASTEASLSNQPQH
.	TRBV19	ASSIPYPGFNQPQH
.	TRBV11-3	ASSFAEYQETQY
.	TRBV7-9	ASTTGEATSEAF
.	TRBV5-1	ASSLGPREDTQY
.	TRBV5-8	ASSSPGQGTFGYGYT
.	TRBV15	ATSGRGKTYEQY
few	TRBV27	ASSFYSAGTYEQY
.	TRBV15	ATSRGVAGLNYGYT
.	TRBV18	ASSRYRGTGGRGGSYEQY
few	TRBV25-1	ASSGTGTGEAF
.	TRBV11-2	ASSPFDRGMEQY
.	TRBV2	ASSRQGHGYT
.	TRBV5-1	ASSLVRAGGPETQY
once	TRBV2	ARGLAGGRNEQF
.	TRBV6-1	ASEHRARSYEQY
few	TRBV19	ASSIGTDSTNEKLF
.	TRBV5-1	ASSPLAKNIQY
.	TRBV7-9	ASSLSQGDTEAF
.	TRBV7-8	ASSSRQGSNQPQH